These 26 T cell receptor beta chains came from one sample sequenced in a study of long-term antiretroviral therapy in people with HIV (dated by TCRdb to 2021 to 2024). Sequencing of the TRB variable region was done with the immunoSEQ hsTCRB v3.0 assay at survey level resolution. TCRdb carries this immuneACCESS record with in-frame sequences only. Its versions omit some clonotypes, under half of them owing to an unresolved V gene in the studies checked, with the rest unexplained. Counted in this sample were about 30,000 clones; 80% to 90% of them appeared once. The top ten constitute 9% to 10% of the sample. The source was unsorted PBMCs, collected 3 years after starting antiretroviral therapy. The receptors originated from a man aged 35 to 55 with HIV.

The chain has TRBV5-1 and TRBJ2-7; D is perhaps TRBD2 (5 bases). CDR1 SGHRS and CDR2 YFSETQ come from the germline V gene. Trimming cost V 5 bases and J 6 bases, with 9 bases left between them. The CDR3 spans 11 residues. The CDR3 sequence: CASRLGSEQYF. CDR3 in DNA: TGCGCCAGCAGACTAGGGAGCGAGCAGTACTTC.

This clone was detected a few times. This chain connects TRBV2 to TRBJ2-7, with 10 positions matching TRBD2. J gave up 3 bases and V 9 bases, and 2 bases lay outside the gene matches. Germline V gene lookup returns CDR1 SNHLY and CDR2 FYNNEI. The length of the CDR3 is 12 residues. The CDR3 sequence is CASLAGGYEQYF. DNA for the CDR3: TGTGCCAGTTTAGCGGGGGGCTACGAGCAGTACTTC.

This chain uses TRBV5-1 with TRBJ2-5; D is uncertain. The germline V gene encodes CDR1 SGHRS and CDR2 YFSETQ. Trimming cost V 2 bases and J 5 bases, with 13 bases left between them. CDR3 length: 14 amino acids. CDR3 sequence reads: CASSLLRVRETQYF. The CDR3 nucleotides read TGCGCCAGCAGCTTACTTAGGGTACGGGAGACCCAGTACTTC.

This rearrangement joins TRBV4-2 to TRBJ2-7, with 8 bases identical to TRBD1. The CDR3 covers 17 residues. The germline CDR1 and CDR2 sequences are LGHNA and YNFKEQ. J gave up 7 bases and V 0 bases, and 14 bases lay outside the gene matches. The chain's CDR3 is CASSQDGTGALMGEQYF. CDR3 nucleotide sequence: TGTGCCAGCAGCCAAGACGGGACAGGTGCCCTTATGGGGGAGCAGTACTTC.

J is TRBJ2-3 and V is TRBV19; 8 bases match TRBD2. The CDR3 sequence is 16 residues long. Germline V gene lookup returns CDR1 LNHDA and CDR2 SQIVND (reference sequence). Trimming cost V 5 bases and J 2 bases; bases outside gene matches: 9. In DNA form, the CDR3 reads TGTGCCAGTAGTGAAAGCACTAGCGGACTCACAGATACGCAGTATTTT. Its translation is CASSESTSGLTDTQYF.

V gene TRBV7-9 combines with J gene TRBJ2-2; 9 bases fit TRBD1. Germline CDR1 is SEHNR and CDR2 is FQNEAQ (reference sequence). This CDR3 spans 14 amino acids. With V trimmed by 6 bases and J by 2 bases, 1 base remained unmatched. The CDR3 here is CASRGQGNTGELFF. The CDR3 bases are TGTGCCAGCAGGGGACAGGGCAACACCGGGGAGCTGTTTTTT.

The V gene is TRBV6-1, the J gene TRBJ2-1; 16 positions match TRBD2. The germline V gene has CDR1 MNHNS and CDR2 SASEGT. This CDR3 contains 17 residues. Trimming removed 4 bases from V and 9 bases from J; junction bases left unmatched: 9. The CDR3 protein is CASSVQGLAGGPGEQFF. CDR3 in DNA: TGTGCCAGCAGTGTCCAGGGACTAGCGGGGGGGCCGGGTGAGCAGTTCTTC.

The chain employs TRBV5-1 and TRBJ2-5; TRBD2 matches at 7 bases. V shed 5 bases and J 1 base; nucleotides not matched to a gene: 5. Germline V gene lookup returns CDR1 SGHRS and CDR2 YFSETQ. The CDR3 sequence is 14 residues long. DNA of the CDR3: TGCGCCAGCAGGAGAGCGGGAACCCAAGAGACCCAGTACTTC. Its translation is CASRRAGTQETQYF.

The chain links TRBV5-8 to TRBJ2-7; D tentatively fits TRBD1 or TRBD2 (5 bases each). CDR3 length equals 14 residues. Germline V CDR1 and CDR2: SGHTS, YDEGEE. V shed 6 bases and J shed 4 bases, with 17 bases lying between them. CDR3 DNA sequence: TGTGCCAGCATGAGGGGCACCCCCTCGTACGAGCAGTACTTC. Protein product: CASMRGTPSYEQYF.

The rearrangement links TRBV7-2 to TRBJ2-3; 9 nucleotides line up with TRBD2. Germline V gene lookup returns CDR1 SGHTA and CDR2 FQGNSA. Unmatched junction bases numbered 7, after V lost 6 bases and J lost 3 bases. This CDR3 has 15 residues. DNA of the CDR3: TGTGCCAGCAGGTCAGCGGGAGGTCATACAGATACGCAGTATTTT. It yields the protein CASRSAGGHTDTQYF.

The chain combines TRBV30 with TRBJ2-3; D unclear. V was trimmed by 5 bases and J by 0 bases, leaving 12 bases between them. Germline CDR1 and CDR2: GTSNPN and SVGIG (reference sequence). CDR3 size: 14 residues. The CDR3 loop is CAWGRLASTDTQYF. In DNA, the CDR3 is TGTGCCTGGGGTCGACTGGCTAGCACAGATACGCAGTATTTT.

The genes are TRBV5-8 and TRBJ2-7; D might be TRBD1 (6 bases). CDR1 SGHTS and CDR2 YDEGEE come from the germline V gene. This CDR3 spans 16 amino acids. The ends were cut back, 0 bases at V and 2 bases at J, with 15 bases in the middle. For the CDR3, the DNA is TGTGCCAGCAGCTTGGGCCTGGGGCAGGGGACCTACGAGCAGTACTTC. Encoded protein: CASSLGLGQGTYEQYF.

The rearrangement uses TRBV10-3 and TRBJ1-1, with TRBD1 identical over 7 bases. The CDR3 length is 16 residues. After removal of 3 bases from V and 3 bases from J, the junction contained 10 bases not matched to a gene. The germline gives CDR1 ENHRY, CDR2 SYGVKD. In DNA, the CDR3 is TGTGCCATCAGTGATGTAGTGAGGGGGCGGGACACTGAAGCTTTCTTT. This codes for CAISDVVRGRDTEAFF.

Only a few counts were recorded for this clone. The chain couples TRBV9 to TRBJ2-7; 7 nucleotides agree with TRBD2. Germline V gene data show CDR1 as SGDLS and CDR2 as YYNGEE. V gave up 1 base and J gave up 5 bases; unmatched junction bases: 3. The CDR3 totals 13 residues. The CDR3 spells CASSVSGTHEQYF. In DNA, the CDR3 is TGTGCCAGCAGCGTAAGCGGGACGCACGAGCAGTACTTC.

This sequence joins TRBV6-6 and TRBJ2-3; D assignment may be TRBD1 or TRBD2 (5 bases each). V lost 1 base to trimming and J lost 4 bases, with 12 bases between them. The CDR3 is 15 residues long. CDR1 is MNHNY and CDR2 is SVGAGI in the germline V gene (reference sequence). The chain's CDR3 is CASSYWAGDPDTQYF. The CDR3 coding sequence is TGTGCCAGCAGTTACTGGGCTGGGGACCCAGATACGCAGTATTTT.

The gene calls are TRBV19 and TRBJ2-1, with 7 bases that match TRBD2. The CDR3 is 15 residues long. J gave up 7 bases and V 7 bases, and 13 bases lay outside the gene matches. The germline CDR1 and CDR2 sequences are LNHDA and SQIVND (reference sequence). This CDR3 reads CASISLGGSRNEQFF. For the CDR3, the DNA is TGTGCCAGTATTTCCTTGGGAGGGTCTAGGAATGAGCAGTTCTTC.

The chain links TRBV28 to TRBJ1-2, with D tentatively TRBD1 (6 bases). The CDR3 spans 14 residues. CDR1 and CDR2 from the germline V gene are MDHEN and SYDVKM. V lost 10 bases, J lost 6 bases, and 21 bases lay in between. The CDR3 is CATQGGDTGNGYTF. The CDR3, as DNA: TGTGCCACCCAAGGGGGGGACACTGGAAATGGCTACACCTTC.

This clone was counted only a few times. V and J are TRBV10-1 and TRBJ1-2; D call uncertain. Trimming stripped 6 bases from V and 8 bases from J, with 16 bases between. Germline V gives CDR1 WNHNN, CDR2 SYGVQD (reference sequence). The CDR3 is 13 amino acids. CDR3 sequence: CASSDDASQGYTF. In DNA form, the CDR3 reads TGCGCCAGCAGCGACGACGCCTCTCAGGGCTACACCTTC.

The chain employs TRBV27 and TRBJ1-2, with 10 bases identical to TRBD1. The ends lost 0 bases at V and 7 bases at J; junction bases unmatched: 2. The V gene's germline CDR1 is MNHEY and CDR2 SMNVEV (reference sequence). The CDR3 totals 14 residues. The CDR3 nucleotides read TGTGCCAGCAGTTTATCGACAGGGGGCTTTGGCTACACCTTC. It is translated as CASSLSTGGFGYTF.

V usage is TRBV20-1 and J usage is TRBJ2-7; no definite D call. Germline assignment: CDR1 DFQATT and CDR2 SNEGSKA (reference sequence). This CDR3 region has 11 residues. With 1 base removed from V and 3 bases from J, the gap between germline ends came to 4 bases. In DNA, the CDR3 is TGCAGTGCTAGAGTTATCTACGAGCAGTACTTC. It encodes CSARVIYEQYF.

A remark on this clone: The junction does not match germline at one end; this may be a read error. The rearrangement joins TRBV18 to TRBJ2-2, with D possibly TRBD1 on 5 matching bases. CDR1 and CDR2 (germline): KGHSH, LQKENI. CDR3 length: 16 amino acids. CDR3: CASSPRVQDGTGELFF. The CDR3 DNA reads TGTGCCAGCTCGCCACGGGTACAGGATGGCACCGGGGAGCTGTTTTTT.

The chain links TRBV9 to TRBJ1-5, with D possibly matching TRBD1 (6 bases). V was trimmed by 4 bases and J by 0 bases, leaving 11 bases between them. Germline loops: CDR1 SGDLS, CDR2 YYNGEE. This CDR3 has 15 residues. This CDR3 reads CASSFGTNSNQPQHF. CDR3 nucleotide sequence: TGTGCCAGCAGCTTCGGGACAAATAGCAATCAGCCCCAGCATTTT.

The chain carries TRBV25-1 and TRBJ2-1; perhaps TRBD1 as D (7 bases). CDR1 is MGHDK and CDR2 is SYGVNS in the germline V gene. The length of the CDR3 is 16 residues. The ends were cut back, 3 bases at V and 4 bases at J, with 16 bases in the middle. DNA of the CDR3: TGTGCCAGCAGTGATGGAGGGGGCCCGCTTTACAATGAGCAGTTCTTC. This gives the protein CASSDGGGPLYNEQFF.

The chain joins TRBV29-1 to TRBJ2-1; 8 bases map to TRBD2. The germline CDR1 and CDR2 sequences are SQVTM and ANQGSEA. Germline trimming cut 8 bases from V and 6 bases from J; bases unmatched to any gene: 6. This CDR3 region has 12 residues. CDR3 coding DNA: TGCAGCTTAGCGGGGAGCTTCAATGAGCAGTTCTTC. Its protein is CSLAGSFNEQFF.

This chain connects TRBV18 to TRBJ2-1; 12 positions agree with TRBD2. This CDR3 is built from 19 residues. V was pared by 4 bases and J by 2 bases, with 12 bases of the junction left unmatched. The V gene's germline CDR1 is KGHSH and CDR2 LQKENI. CDR3 nucleotides: TGTGCCAGCTCACAAACGAGAATTCGACTAGCGGGGGCCTACAATGAGCAGTTCTTC. Its protein product is CASSQTRIRLAGAYNEQFF.

V usage is TRBV6-6 and J usage is TRBJ1-3; 7 bases map to TRBD1. Germline values: CDR1 MNHNY, CDR2 SVGAGI (reference sequence). The CDR3 runs 14 residues. Unmatched junction bases numbered 5, after V lost 5 bases and J lost 4 bases. CDR3: CASSGQVDGNTIYF. CDR3 DNA: TGTGCCAGCAGTGGACAGGTCGACGGAAACACCATATATTTT.